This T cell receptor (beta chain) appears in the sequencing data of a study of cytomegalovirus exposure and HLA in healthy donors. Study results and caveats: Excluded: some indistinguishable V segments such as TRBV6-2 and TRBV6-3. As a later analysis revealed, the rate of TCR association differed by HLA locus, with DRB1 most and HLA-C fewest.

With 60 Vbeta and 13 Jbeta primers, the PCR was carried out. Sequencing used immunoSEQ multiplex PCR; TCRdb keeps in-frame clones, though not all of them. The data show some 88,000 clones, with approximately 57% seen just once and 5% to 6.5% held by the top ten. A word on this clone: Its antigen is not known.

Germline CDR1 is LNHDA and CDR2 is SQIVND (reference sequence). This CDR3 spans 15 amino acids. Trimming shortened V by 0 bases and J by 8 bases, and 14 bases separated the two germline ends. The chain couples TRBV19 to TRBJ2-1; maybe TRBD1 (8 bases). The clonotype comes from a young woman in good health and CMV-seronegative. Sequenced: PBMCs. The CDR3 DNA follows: TGTGCCAGTAGTATAGAGTCCACAGGGGGGGATGAGCAGTTCTTC. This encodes CASSIESTGGDEQFF. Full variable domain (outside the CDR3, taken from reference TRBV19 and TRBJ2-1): DGGITQSPKYLFRKEGQNVTLSCEQNLNHDAMYWYRQDPGQGLRLIYYSQIVNDFQKGDIAEGYSVSREKKESFPLTVTSAQKNPTAFYLCASSIESTGGDEQFFGPGTRLTVL.